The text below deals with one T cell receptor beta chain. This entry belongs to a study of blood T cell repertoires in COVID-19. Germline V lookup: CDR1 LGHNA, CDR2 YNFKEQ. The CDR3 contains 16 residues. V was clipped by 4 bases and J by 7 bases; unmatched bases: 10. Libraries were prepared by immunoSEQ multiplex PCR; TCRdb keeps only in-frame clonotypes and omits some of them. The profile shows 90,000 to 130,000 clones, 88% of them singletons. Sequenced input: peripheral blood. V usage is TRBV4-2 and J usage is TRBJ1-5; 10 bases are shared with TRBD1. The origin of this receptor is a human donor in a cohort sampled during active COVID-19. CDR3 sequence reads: CASSPDRDRGKQPQHF. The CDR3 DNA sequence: TGTGCCAGCAGCCCTGACCGGGACAGGGGAAAACAGCCCCAGCATTTT.